The clone carrying this T cell receptor beta chain was observed a handful of times. Antigen specificity is unknown. The ends lost 1 base at V and 0 bases at J; junction bases unmatched: 6. Germline loops: CDR1 KGHSH, CDR2 LQKENI. This CDR3 contains 18 residues. The data belong to a study of T cells after yellow fever vaccination. Study in general: Preparing low-cell-number fractions relied on SMART-Seq v4 Ultra Low Input. Study results and caveats: The CD4 and CD8 compartments had a small share of their clonotypes in common. Primary-vaccination clones mostly resurfaced post-booster (96% CD4, approximately 87% CD8).

One entry per CDR3 protein, called by TCRdb with MiXCR from the 5' RACE reads. This sample carries around 340,000 distinct CDR3 sequences, 8.7% of them seen once, and the ten largest clones take roughly 17%. The chain is built from TRBV18 and TRBJ2-1; TRBD2 aligns across 10 bases. The clonotype comes from a young man who received the YFV17D yellow fever vaccine. Sequencing was performed on PBMCs, taken on the day of the first yellow fever vaccination. For the CDR3, the DNA is TGTGCCAGCTCACCACTAGCGGGGGGAACGAGCTCCTACAATGAGCAGTTCTTC. Its translation: CASSPLAGGTSSYNEQFF.